This T cell receptor beta chain was captured in a study of neoadjuvant anti-PD-1 for oral cavity cancer. The CDR3 runs to 15 residues. Germline V lookup: CDR1 MGHRA, CDR2 YSYEKL. J lost 0 bases, V lost 1 base, and 2 bases had no gene match. This table comes from immunoSEQ multiplex PCR, and its TCRdb copy is limited to in-frame clones, with some not included. Of some 22,000 clones listed, around a quarter are singletons. This clone was observed a few times. Time point: after neoadjuvant nivolumab, at surgical resection. Source: tumor tissue, taken after nivolumab (anti-PD-1) treatment. This clonotype was sampled from a person between 35 and 79 years old with oral cavity squamous cell carcinoma. The chain employs TRBV4-1 and TRBJ2-7; TRBD2 matches at 8 bases. The CDR3 region has the DNA TGCGCCAGCAGCCAAGGACTAGCGAACTCCTACGAGCAGTACTTC. This sequence encodes CASSQGLANSYEQYF.